Described below is a single T cell receptor beta chain sequence and its context. Its antigen is as yet unknown. A quantity of roughly 0.5 to 1 ug RNA underwent reverse transcription using random hexamers. Amplification of TCR beta CDR3 was carried out by immunoSEQ multiplex PCR, which covered 54 Vbeta and 13 Jbeta segments. Each CDR3 protein is one row after TCRdb ran MiXCR on the immunoSEQ multiplex PCR reads. This table holds 50,000 to 55,000 distinct CDR3 sequences, 85% to 95% found once. This record belongs to a study of CD8 T cells in Susac syndrome. Study-level information: Patients with Susac syndrome were, at the time of blood collection, therapy-naive, maintained on corticosteroids, or maintained on intravenous immunoglobulin alone.

Study-wide points: Susac-specific public clones found in total CD8+ repertoires numbered some 17, and those in CD8+ TEMRA repertoires numbered a few.

TEMRA cells were FACS-enriched and CD8+ and CD4+ T cells negatively isolated. The CDR3 totals 17 residues. CDR1 and CDR2 (germline): SEHNR, FQNEAQ (reference sequence). Trimming at V came to 2 bases and at J to 5 bases, leaving 12 bases not matched to a gene. Specimen: CD8+ T cells from PBMCs. The clonotype was recovered from a human donor with Susac syndrome. The chain employs TRBV7-9 and TRBJ1-1, with 9 bases identical to TRBD1. The CDR3 nucleotides are TGTGCCAGCAGCTTAAGCCCGGGACAGGGATCCTCGACTGAAGCTTTCTTT. It codes for CASSLSPGQGSSTEAFF.